This T cell receptor beta chain originates from a study of shared clonotypes between healthy human individuals. V lost 7 bases and J 8 bases, leaving 14 bases between the germline ends. Germline V CDR1 and CDR2: MDHEN, SYDVKM. This CDR3 region has 12 residues. At a deep level, the assay was run. Sequencing used immunoSEQ multiplex PCR; TCRdb keeps in-frame clones, though not all of them. Among some 2,500,000 clones, 92% were seen once, and the ten largest hold approximately 0.39%. Study-wide results and caveats: Among non-shared clonotypes, generation probabilities were lower than among those shared by all four donors.

In regard to this clone: What it binds is unknown.

Sequencing was done on a sample of naive CD4+ T cells from PBMCs. Noted subset: CD45RA+ positively selected. The chain uses TRBV28 and TRBJ1-2, with no clear D. The sequence was collected from a man aged 18-30 years in good health. Some clones in this sample may be carry-over from other donors' samples. The CDR3 loop reads CASTSKARGYTF. The CDR3 region has the DNA TGTGCCAGCACCTCGAAGGCCCGGGGCTACACCTTC.